Listed below are T cell receptor beta chains from one sample, sequenced in a study of T cell responses to AZD1222 COVID-19 vaccine. Profiled with immunoSEQ multiplex PCR; TCRdb holds only in-frame clones, not every one. The table has 150,000 to 200,000 clones, roughly nine tenths seen once. This specimen consisted of peripheral blood, obtained on day 0 of AZD1222 vaccination. The receptors derive from an adult in good health. CDR3s include the opening cysteine and the closing phenylalanine or tryptophan. D genes are given only for firm matches. Not all rows give a size; the values are once, few, many and, for expanded clones, a class.

D gene,J gene,V gene,clone size,CDR3 DNA,CDR3 protein
-,TRBJ1-6,TRBV30,-,TGTGCCTGGAGGGAGACAGCCTATAATTCACCCCTCCACTTT,CAWRETAYNSPLHF
TRBD2,TRBJ2-7,TRBV10-3,few,TGTGCCATCCGGAACGTGCAGCGGGAGTTAAACGAGCAGTACTTC,CAIRNVQRELNEQYF
-,TRBJ1-3,TRBV9,-,TGTGCCAGCAGCGTAGTCGACGCCTCCTCTGGAAACACCATATATTTT,CASSVVDASSGNTIYF
TRBD2,TRBJ2-1,TRBV7-6,-,TGTGCCAGCAGCTTGGGACTAGCGGGAGAAAATGAGCAGTTCTTC,CASSLGLAGENEQFF
-,TRBJ2-3,TRBV2,-,TGTGCCAGCAGTGTTGGGGTTAGCACAGATACGCAGTATTTT,CASSVGVSTDTQYF
-,TRBJ2-3,TRBV5-6,-,TGTGCCAGCAGCTTGACTGGTGATACGCAGTATTTT,CASSLTGDTQYF
TRBD2,TRBJ2-2,TRBV3-1/TRBV3-2,-,TGTGCCAGCAGCCTCCTAGCGGCCCAAGGGGAGCTGTTTTTT,CASSLLAAQGELFF
-,TRBJ2-3,TRBV7-6,-,TGTGCCAGCAGCTTAGAATGGGCTAGCACAGATACGCAGTATTTT,CASSLEWASTDTQYF
-,TRBJ1-1,TRBV2,-,TGTGCCAGCAGTGAAACCGTGAACACTGAAGCTTTCTTT,CASSETVNTEAFF
-,TRBJ1-1,TRBV6-5,-,TGTGCCAGCAGTTGGACAGCTATGAACACTGAAGCTTTCTTT,CASSWTAMNTEAFF
-,TRBJ1-5,TRBV19,-,TGTGCCAGTACGCACCCAGGGGTCAATCAGCCCCAGCATTTT,CASTHPGVNQPQHF
-,TRBJ2-1,TRBV7-8,-,TGTGCCAGCAGCTTAGATCACACGTTCGGAGACAATGAGCAGTTCTTC,CASSLDHTFGDNEQFF
-,TRBJ1-3,TRBV5-5,-,TGTGCCAGCACCCTCTTGTTTGACAGGAACTCTGGAAACACCATATATTTT,CASTLLFDRNSGNTIYF
TRBD1,TRBJ1-1,TRBV6-5,-,TGTGCCAGCAGCAGACAGGGGAACACTGAAGCTTTCTTT,CASSRQGNTEAFF
TRBD1,TRBJ1-3,TRBV7-2,-,TGTGCCAGCAGCTTAGTTGGGACAGACTCTGGAAACACCATATATTTT,CASSLVGTDSGNTIYF
-,TRBJ1-1,TRBV5-4,-,TGTGCCAGCAGCTCTGGGTCGGGACTGAACACTGAAGCTTTCTTT,CASSSGSGLNTEAFF
-,TRBJ2-5,TRBV5-1,once,TGCGCCAGCAGCTTGGACAGCGGGAGGACAGGGACGGAGACCCAGTACTTC,CASSLDSGRTGTETQYF
-,TRBJ2-1,TRBV5-6,-,TGTGCCAGCCAACAGGTTTTGAACAATGAGCAGTTCTTC,CASQQVLNNEQFF
-,TRBJ2-2,TRBV7-9,-,TGTGCCAGCAAGGGGGATAGCCGGGCCGGGGAGCTGTTTTTT,CASKGDSRAGELFF
TRBD1,TRBJ1-5,TRBV3-1/TRBV3-2,-,TGTGCCAGCAGCCAATACGGTTCGGGACAGGGGAACAATCAGCCCCAGCATTTT,CASSQYGSGQGNNQPQHF
-,TRBJ2-7,TRBV7-2,-,TGTGCCAGCAGCTTGATGTATAGCGGAGAGCAGTACTTC,CASSLMYSGEQYF
TRBD2,TRBJ2-1,TRBV9,-,TGTGCCAGCAGCGTAGAGTCCCAGGGGTTAGCGGGAGGCTACAATGAGCAGTTCTTC,CASSVESQGLAGGYNEQFF
-,TRBJ2-1,TRBV5-4,-,TGTGCCAGCAGCTTTTCTCGGTTAGAGCAGTTCTTC,CASSFSRLEQFF
-,TRBJ2-2,TRBV7-3,-,TGTGCCAGCAGCTTACAGGGGCCAAACACCGGGGAGCTGTTTTTT,CASSLQGPNTGELFF
-,TRBJ1-5,TRBV7-9,-,TGTGCCAGCAGCTTAGGTCGTCAGCCCCAGCATTTT,CASSLGRQPQHF
-,TRBJ1-2,TRBV12-3/TRBV12-4,-,TGTGCCAGCAGTCACGGGGGTTATGGCTACACCTTC,CASSHGGYGYTF
-,TRBJ2-2,TRBV15,-,TGTGCCACCAGCAGAGAGGGGGGGAACACCGGGGAGCTGTTTTTT,CATSREGGNTGELFF
TRBD2,TRBJ2-1,TRBV5-4,-,TGTGCCAGCAGCTTTGAAACCGGGAGGCTGGGGAATGAGCAGTTCTTC,CASSFETGRLGNEQFF
-,TRBJ1-3,TRBV5-1,-,TGCGCCAGCAGCCAGGATGCCTCTGGAAACACCATATATTTT,CASSQDASGNTIYF
-,TRBJ2-1,TRBV5-1,-,TGCGCCAGCAGCTTTCCTAGCGCGATAGCGGCTGAGCAGTTCTTC,CASSFPSAIAAEQFF
-,TRBJ2-1,TRBV5-6,-,TGTGCCAGCAGCCTGACAGGAACCGGGTACAATGAGCAGTTCTTC,CASSLTGTGYNEQFF
-,TRBJ1-1,TRBV10-1,-,TGCGCCAGCATGGGAGACATGAACACTGAAGCTTTCTTT,CASMGDMNTEAFF
-,TRBJ1-3,TRBV5-4,-,TGTGCCAGCAGCTTGTATAGACAGGATGGAAACACCATATATTTT,CASSLYRQDGNTIYF
-,TRBJ2-2,TRBV7-6,-,TGTGCCAGCAGCTTAGAGGCAGGGGTCACCGGGGAGCTGTTTTTT,CASSLEAGVTGELFF
TRBD2,TRBJ2-1,TRBV5-1,-,TGCGCCAGCAGCTTGGGGACCCTAGCGGGATTAAACAATGAGCAGTTCTTC,CASSLGTLAGLNNEQFF
-,TRBJ1-6,TRBV3-1/TRBV3-2,-,TGTGCCAGCAGCCATGACGGATCTTCGAATTCACCCCTCCACTTT,CASSHDGSSNSPLHF
-,TRBJ2-2,TRBV5-1,-,TGCGCCAGCAGCTTGGTCGGTAACACCGGGGAGCTGTTTTTT,CASSLVGNTGELFF
-,TRBJ2-3,TRBV5-1,-,TGCGCCAGCAGCCAGATATGGGATACGCAGTATTTT,CASSQIWDTQYF
-,TRBJ2-7,TRBV6-4,few,TGTGCCAGCAGTGACTCCAAAACCTACGAGCAGTACTTC,CASSDSKTYEQYF
TRBD1,TRBJ1-5,TRBV30,-,TGTGCCTGGAGTGTACAGGGGGATCAGCCCCAGCATTTT,CAWSVQGDQPQHF
-,TRBJ2-3,TRBV4-1,-,TGCGCCAGCAGCCCGCAGCGCGGGGATACGCAGTATTTT,CASSPQRGDTQYF
-,TRBJ2-2,TRBV19,-,TGTGCCAGTAGCAGTGGTCCGAACACCGGGGAGCTGTTTTTT,CASSSGPNTGELFF
-,TRBJ1-2,TRBV6-5,-,TGTGCCAGCAGCTCCCAACGAGGGACGGGTGGCTACACCTTC,CASSSQRGTGGYTF
TRBD1,TRBJ2-1,TRBV11-3,-,TGTGCCAGCAGCTTAAACAGGGGGCCCCACAATGAGCAGTTCTTC,CASSLNRGPHNEQFF
TRBD1,TRBJ1-2,TRBV5-1,-,TGCGCCAGCAGCCCGGACAGGGGACTGGCCTATGGCTACACCTTC,CASSPDRGLAYGYTF
-,TRBJ1-1,TRBV6-5,-,TGTGCCAGCAGTTACGGGACCCGTGAGACTGAAGCTTTCTTT,CASSYGTRETEAFF
-,TRBJ1-4,TRBV3-1/TRBV3-2,-,TGTGCCAGCAGCTGGCGAAGCGGGGTATGGGAAAAACTGTTTTTT,CASSWRSGVWEKLFF
-,TRBJ1-6,TRBV10-1,few,TGCGCCAGCGGATCGGGCAATTCACCCCTCCACTTT,CASGSGNSPLHF
-,TRBJ2-1,TRBV6-2/TRBV6-3,-,TGTGCCAGCAGTTATCAGGGCTATGAGCAGTTCTTC,CASSYQGYEQFF
TRBD1,TRBJ2-7,TRBV5-5,-,TGTGCCAGCAGCTTGCAGGGGGCCCCCCTCTACGAGCAGTACTTC,CASSLQGAPLYEQYF
-,TRBJ1-1,TRBV13,once,TGTGCCAGCAGCCAGATCGACACTGAAGCTTTCTTT,CASSQIDTEAFF
-,TRBJ1-2,TRBV13,-,TGTGCCAGCGCCACGGGGGGGGCAGCGACCTATGGCTACACCTTC,CASATGGAATYGYTF
-,TRBJ1-5,TRBV10-2,once,TGCGCCAGCAGTGAGTCTTCACCCAATCAGCCCCAGCATTTT,CASSESSPNQPQHF
TRBD2,TRBJ2-1,TRBV6-6,-,TGTGCCAGCGGGGTGTTTGAGCGGGGCGAGCAGTTCTTC,CASGVFERGEQFF
-,TRBJ2-3,TRBV10-2,once,TGCGCCAGCAGGATCGAGGGGGATTCGAGTCCGCAGTATTTT,CASRIEGDSSPQYF
TRBD2,TRBJ2-1,TRBV5-1,-,TGCGCCAGCAGCCCAACTAGCGGGAGTCAAAATGAGCAGTTCTTC,CASSPTSGSQNEQFF
-,TRBJ2-5,TRBV14,-,TGTGCCAGCAGCCAAAGGGAGGTCGGGACCCAGTACTTC,CASSQREVGTQYF